Each of the 21 T cell receptor beta chains below was sequenced from the same sample in a study of blood T cell repertoires in COVID-19. Data came from immunoSEQ multiplex PCR; TCRdb stores just in-frame clones and leaves some out. This table has about 130,000 clones, about 85% appearing once. Specimen: peripheral blood. These receptors all stem from a man at least 80 years old with active or convalescent COVID-19.

The chain recombines TRBV6-5 with TRBJ1-1; 10 bases line up with TRBD1. Germline V gene data show CDR1 as MNHEY and CDR2 as SVGAGI. This CDR3 spans 12 amino acids. V lost 11 bases, J lost 10 bases, and 10 bases stayed unmatched. CDR3 sequence reads: CAARGQGQAAFF. CDR3 coding DNA: TGTGCCGCCAGGGGACAGGGGCAGGCAGCTTTCTTT.

The V call is TRBV4-1, the J call TRBJ1-4, with D possibly TRBD1 on 5 matching bases. Trimming took off 0 bases at V and 4 bases at J, with 9 bases between the two ends. This CDR3 has 15 amino acids. Germline lookup yields CDR1 MGHRA and CDR2 YSYEKL. CDR3 sequence reads: CASSQETAINEKLFF. CDR3 bases: TGCGCCAGCAGCCAAGAGACAGCTATTAATGAAAAACTGTTTTTT.

The chain employs TRBV28 and TRBJ2-3; TRBD2 agrees at 7 bases. Germline CDR1 is MDHEN and CDR2 is SYDVKM. This CDR3 is 15 amino acids long. V lost 8 bases, J lost 3 bases, and 11 bases stayed unmatched. The CDR3 DNA reads TGTGCCAGCGTCGGTGCCGGGAGGAGGACAGATACGCAGTATTTT. Translated, it gives CASVGAGRRTDTQYF.

This clone was seen a single time. The chain joins TRBV5-4 to TRBJ1-4; TRBD1 aligns across 12 bases. The CDR3 length is 16 residues. Germline values: CDR1 SGHNT, CDR2 YYREEE (reference sequence). Unmatched junction bases numbered 9, after V lost 4 bases and J lost 8 bases. The CDR3 DNA is TGTGCCAGCAGCCCGGGACAGGGGGCGCAGATCGAAAAACTGTTTTTT. The encoded protein is CASSPGQGAQIEKLFF.

In its sample, this clone was seen a few times. The genes are TRBV9 and TRBJ1-2; perhaps TRBD1 as D (5 bases). The CDR3 runs to 15 residues. Trimming shortened V by 6 bases and J by 0 bases, and 15 bases separated the two germline ends. CDR1 and CDR2 (germline): SGDLS, YYNGEE. CDR3 protein: CASTASQVTNYGYTF. The CDR3 DNA sequence: TGTGCCAGCACCGCATCACAGGTTACTAACTATGGCTACACCTTC.

The genes are TRBV28 and TRBJ1-2, with a weak D call TRBD1 (6 bases). Trimming pared 2 bases from V and 1 base from J, leaving 11 bases between. Germline CDR1 is MDHEN and CDR2 is SYDVKM. The CDR3 has 15 residues. CDR3 in amino acids: CASSLTGQINYGYTF. CDR3 coding DNA: TGTGCCAGCAGTTTAACAGGGCAAATTAACTATGGCTACACCTTC.

This chain joins TRBV4-3 and TRBJ1-1, with D possibly TRBD1 on 5 matching bases. Germline CDR1 LGHNA, CDR2 YSLEER. V lost 0 bases and J 4 bases, leaving 9 bases between the germline ends. This CDR3 region has 14 residues. The CDR3 is CASSQDGGTTEAFF. The CDR3 bases are TGCGCCAGCAGCCAAGATGGGGGGACCACTGAAGCTTTCTTT.

The chain uses TRBV24-1 and TRBJ2-7; 8 bases are shared with TRBD1. J was trimmed by 0 bases and V by 4 bases; bases with no gene match: 4. The CDR3 has 15 amino acids. Germline lookup yields CDR1 KGHDR and CDR2 SFDVKD. This chain's CDR3 is CATSDPGQGSYEQYF. The CDR3 DNA follows: TGTGCCACCAGTGACCCCGGACAGGGCTCCTACGAGCAGTACTTC.

The chain uses TRBV5-1 and TRBJ1-3, with TRBD1 identical over 7 bases. Germline CDR1 is SGHRS and CDR2 is YFSETQ. The V and J ends lost 4 bases and 0 bases, in that order; junction bases with no gene match: 7. The CDR3 consists of 16 residues. CDR3 bases: TGCGCCAGCAGCGTGACAGGGCTCTCCTCTGGAAACACCATATATTTT. Translation gives CASSVTGLSSGNTIYF. Together with reference TRBV5-1 and TRBJ1-3, the CDR3 gives the full variable domain: KAGVTQTPRYLIKTRGQQVTLSCSPISGHRSVSWYQQTPGQGLQFLFEYFSETQRNKGNFPGRFSGRQFSNSRSEMNVSTLELGDSALYLCASSVTGLSSGNTIYFGEGSWLTVV.

The chain links TRBV21-1 to TRBJ2-1; TRBD2, the D gene given by the table, was not confirmed from the DNA. TRBV21-1 is described as a pseudogene. The CDR3 runs to 14 residues. The CDR3: CASSKETTSNEQFF. CDR3 sequence (DNA): TGTGCCAGCAGCAAAGAAACGACTAGCAATGAGCAGTTCTTC.

This clone has just one count. The J gene is TRBJ2-2, the V gene TRBV6-5, with 9 bases fitting TRBD1. The CDR3 loop spans 15 amino acids. CDR1 and CDR2 (germline): MNHEY, SVGAGI. The junction had 5 bases not matched to a gene; V was cut back by 2 bases and J by 7 bases. The CDR3 protein is CASSYGQGYGGELFF. Here the CDR3 DNA reads TGTGCCAGCAGTTACGGACAGGGGTATGGCGGGGAGCTGTTTTTT.

The V gene is TRBV5-1, the J gene TRBJ1-3; 7 positions match TRBD1. CDR1 and CDR2 from the germline V gene are SGHRS and YFSETQ. V was pared by 4 bases and J by 4 bases, with 14 bases of the junction left unmatched. This CDR3 comprises 17 residues. CDR3 DNA: TGCGCCAGCAGCCCCCGGCCCCTTGACAGGGCCGGAAACACCATATATTTT. As protein: CASSPRPLDRAGNTIYF.

In this sample, this clone turned up a few times. The chain has TRBV5-1 and TRBJ2-2; 7 nucleotides agree with TRBD1. CDR3 length: 16 amino acids. V shed 4 bases and J 0 bases; nucleotides not matched to a gene: 6. Germline V lookup: CDR1 SGHRS, CDR2 YFSETQ. The CDR3 coding sequence is TGCGCCAGCAGCAGGGACAGCCCGTCGAACACCGGGGAGCTGTTTTTT. The encoded protein is CASSRDSPSNTGELFF.

The chain is built from TRBV7-2 and TRBJ1-1, with no clear D. Trimming removed 1 base at V and 1 base at J, with 10 bases between. Germline assignment: CDR1 SGHTA and CDR2 FQGNSA. This CDR3 comprises 15 residues. The CDR3 sequence is CASSLGSLPNTEAFF. The CDR3 DNA is TGTGCCAGCAGCTTAGGTAGCCTACCGAACACTGAAGCTTTCTTT. The full variable domain, rest sourced from reference TRBV7-2 and TRBJ1-1, is GAGVSQSPSNKVTEKGKDVELRCDPISGHTALYWYRQSLGQGLEFLIYFQGNSAPDKSGLPSDRFSAERTGGSVSTLTIQRTQQEDSAVYLCASSLGSLPNTEAFFGQGTRLTVV.

V is TRBV6-5 and J is TRBJ2-7; D is perhaps TRBD2 (6 bases). Germline-derived CDR1 and CDR2 are MNHEY and SVGAGI. The V gene lost 6 bases and the J gene lost 2 bases, with 14 bases spanning the gap. This CDR3 region has 14 residues. CDR3 DNA sequence: TGTGCCAGCAGATCCGGGACTCGCGCCTACGAGCAGTACTTC. The encoded protein is CASRSGTRAYEQYF.

CDR3 in amino acids: CASSVTGTSGIRETQYF. The DNA of the CDR3 is TGTGCCAGCAGTGTTACCGGGACTAGCGGGATTCGAGAGACCCAGTACTTC. The chain carries TRBV6-1 and TRBJ2-5, with 13 bases lining up with TRBD2. V gave up 4 bases and J gave up 4 bases; unmatched junction bases: 9. There are 17 residues in the CDR3. Per the germline V gene, CDR1 is MNHNS and CDR2 is SASEGT.

The rearrangement joins TRBV27 to TRBJ2-2; 11 bases are shared with TRBD1. Per the germline V gene, CDR1 is MNHEY and CDR2 is SMNVEV (reference sequence). With 5 bases clipped from V and 7 bases from J, the junction kept 6 bases outside the gene matches. The CDR3 runs 15 residues. The chain's CDR3 is CASSPRDRGVGELFF. Written as DNA, the CDR3 is TGTGCCAGCAGTCCCCGGGACAGGGGGGTCGGGGAGCTGTTTTTT.

This chain uses TRBV28 with TRBJ1-2; TRBD1 is a possible D gene (5 bases). In germline, CDR1 is MDHEN, CDR2 SYDVKM. V lost 2 bases to trimming and J lost 8 bases, with 12 bases between them. CDR3 length: 13 residues. CDR3 nucleotides: TGTGCCAGCAGTTTAGCATGGGGGAGGGGCTACACCTTC. Residues: CASSLAWGRGYTF.

V gene TRBV19 combines with J gene TRBJ2-1; D not resolved. Germline values: CDR1 LNHDA, CDR2 SQIVND (reference sequence). Trimming took 8 bases from V and 3 from J, leaving 11 bases between them. CDR3 length equals 13 residues. CDR3 loop: CASRPDIYNEQFF. CDR3 nucleotide sequence: TGTGCCAGTCGGCCCGACATCTACAATGAGCAGTTCTTC.

This clone occurred once. The CDR3 DNA reads as TGTGCCAGCTCACCGAGTACAGGGGTGGGGGAGCAGTACTTC. Protein product: CASSPSTGVGEQYF. The chain couples TRBV18 to TRBJ2-7, with 7 bases identical to TRBD1. Unmatched junction bases numbered 9, after V lost 3 bases and J lost 7 bases. The CDR3 has 14 residues. CDR1 is KGHSH, CDR2 LQKENI, per germline.

The V gene is TRBV5-6, the J gene TRBJ1-1; the D is unclear. The CDR3 is 13 amino acids. Per the germline V gene, CDR1 is SGHDT and CDR2 is YYEEEE. The V end was cut by 1 base, the J end by 4 bases, with 8 bases between. The CDR3 protein is CASSLLAGTEAFF. The CDR3 DNA sequence: TGTGCCAGCAGCTTGCTCGCGGGCACTGAAGCTTTCTTT.